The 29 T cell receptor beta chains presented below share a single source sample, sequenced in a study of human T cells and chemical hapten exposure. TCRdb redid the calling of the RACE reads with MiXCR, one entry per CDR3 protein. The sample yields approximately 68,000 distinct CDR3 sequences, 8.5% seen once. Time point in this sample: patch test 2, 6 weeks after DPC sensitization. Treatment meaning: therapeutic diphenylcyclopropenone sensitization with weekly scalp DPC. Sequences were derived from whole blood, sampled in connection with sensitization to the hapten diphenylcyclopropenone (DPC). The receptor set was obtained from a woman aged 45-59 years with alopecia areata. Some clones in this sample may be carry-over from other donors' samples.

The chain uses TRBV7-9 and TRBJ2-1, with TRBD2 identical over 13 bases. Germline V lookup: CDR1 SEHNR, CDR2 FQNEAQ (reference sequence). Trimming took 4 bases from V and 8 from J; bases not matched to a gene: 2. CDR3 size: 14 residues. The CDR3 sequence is CASSSGLAGYEQFF. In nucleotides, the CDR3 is TGTGCCAGCAGCTCGGGACTAGCGGGGTATGAGCAGTTCTTC.

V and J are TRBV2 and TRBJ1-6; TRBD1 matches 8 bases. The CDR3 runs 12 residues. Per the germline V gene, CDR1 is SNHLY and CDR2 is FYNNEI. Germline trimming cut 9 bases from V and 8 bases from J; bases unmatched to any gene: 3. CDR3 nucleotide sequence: TGTGCCAGACAGGGGGGGGATTCACCCCTCCACTTT. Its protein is CARQGGDSPLHF.

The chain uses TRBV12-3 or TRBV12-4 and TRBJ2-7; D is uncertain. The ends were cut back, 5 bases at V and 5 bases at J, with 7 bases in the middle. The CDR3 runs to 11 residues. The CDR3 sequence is CASSARNEQYF. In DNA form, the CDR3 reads TGTGCCAGCAGTGCACGAAACGAGCAGTACTTC.

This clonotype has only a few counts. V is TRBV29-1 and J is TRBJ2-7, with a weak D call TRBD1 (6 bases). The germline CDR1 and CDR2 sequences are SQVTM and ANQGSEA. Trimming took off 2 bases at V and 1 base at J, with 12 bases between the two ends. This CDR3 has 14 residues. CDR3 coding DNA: TGCAGCGTTGAAAGGTCTACAGGGTCCTACGAGCAGTACTTC. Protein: CSVERSTGSYEQYF.

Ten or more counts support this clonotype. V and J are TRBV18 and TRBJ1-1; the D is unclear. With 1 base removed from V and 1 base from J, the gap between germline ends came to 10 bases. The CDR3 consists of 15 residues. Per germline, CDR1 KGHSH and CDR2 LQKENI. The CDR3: CASSPRRPENTEAFF. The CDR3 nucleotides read TGTGCCAGCTCACCACGCCGACCAGAGAACACTGAAGCTTTCTTT.

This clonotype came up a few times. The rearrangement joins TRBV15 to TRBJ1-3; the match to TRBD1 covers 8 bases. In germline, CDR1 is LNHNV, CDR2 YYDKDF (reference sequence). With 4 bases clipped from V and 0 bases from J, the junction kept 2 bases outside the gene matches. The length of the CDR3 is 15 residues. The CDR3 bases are TGTGCCACCAGCACTGACAGGGGCTCTGGAAACACCATATATTTT. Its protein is CATSTDRGSGNTIYF. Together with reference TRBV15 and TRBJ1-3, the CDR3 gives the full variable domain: DAMVIQNPRYQVTQFGKPVTLSCSQTLNHNVMYWYQQKSSQAPKLLFHYYDKDFNNEADTPDNFQSRRPNTSFCFLDIRSPGLGDTAMYLCATSTDRGSGNTIYFGEGSWLTVV.

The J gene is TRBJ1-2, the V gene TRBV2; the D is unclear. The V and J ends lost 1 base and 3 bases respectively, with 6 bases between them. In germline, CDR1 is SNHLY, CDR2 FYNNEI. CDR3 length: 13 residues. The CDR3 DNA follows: TGTGCCAGCAGTGAAGGCACCTACTATGGCTACACCTTC. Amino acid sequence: CASSEGTYYGYTF.

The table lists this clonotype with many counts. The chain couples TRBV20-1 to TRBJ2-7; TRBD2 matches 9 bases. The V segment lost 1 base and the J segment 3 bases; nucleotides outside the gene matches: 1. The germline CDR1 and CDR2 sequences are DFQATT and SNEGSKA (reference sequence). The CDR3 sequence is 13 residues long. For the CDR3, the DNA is TGCAGTGCTAGAGGACTAGCGGACTACGAGCAGTACTTC. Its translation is CSARGLADYEQYF.

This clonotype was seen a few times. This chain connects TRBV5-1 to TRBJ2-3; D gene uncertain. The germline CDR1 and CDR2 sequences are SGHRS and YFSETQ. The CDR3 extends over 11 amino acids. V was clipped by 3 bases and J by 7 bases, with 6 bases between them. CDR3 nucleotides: TGCGCCAGCAGCTGTCGGAATACGCAGTATTTT. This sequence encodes CASSCRNTQYF.

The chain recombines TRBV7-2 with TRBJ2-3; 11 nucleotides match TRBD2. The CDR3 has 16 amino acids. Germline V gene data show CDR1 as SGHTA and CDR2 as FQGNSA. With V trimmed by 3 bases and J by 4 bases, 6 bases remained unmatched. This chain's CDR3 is CASSFLAGGRADTQYF. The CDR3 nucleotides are TGTGCCAGCAGCTTTCTAGCGGGAGGCCGGGCAGATACGCAGTATTTT.

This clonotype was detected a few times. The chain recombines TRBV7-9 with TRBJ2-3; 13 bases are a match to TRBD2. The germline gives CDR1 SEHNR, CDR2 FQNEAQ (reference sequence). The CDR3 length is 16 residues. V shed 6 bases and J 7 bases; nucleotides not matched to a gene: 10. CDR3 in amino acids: CASSPILAGGPHTQYF. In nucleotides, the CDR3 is TGTGCCAGCAGTCCTATACTAGCGGGAGGGCCTCATACGCAGTATTTT.

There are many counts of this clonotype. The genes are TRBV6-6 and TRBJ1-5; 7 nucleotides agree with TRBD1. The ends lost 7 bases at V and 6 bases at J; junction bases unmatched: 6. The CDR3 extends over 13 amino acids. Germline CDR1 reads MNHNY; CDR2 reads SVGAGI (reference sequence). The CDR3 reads CASTGTASQPQHF. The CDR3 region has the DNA TGTGCCAGCACTGGGACAGCATCTCAGCCCCAGCATTTT.

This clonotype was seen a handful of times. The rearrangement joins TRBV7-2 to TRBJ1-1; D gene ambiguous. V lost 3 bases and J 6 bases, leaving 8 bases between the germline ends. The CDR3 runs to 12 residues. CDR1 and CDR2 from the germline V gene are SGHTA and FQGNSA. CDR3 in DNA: TGTGCCAGCAGCTTCCCGGGAGCTGAAGCTTTCTTT. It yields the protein CASSFPGAEAFF.

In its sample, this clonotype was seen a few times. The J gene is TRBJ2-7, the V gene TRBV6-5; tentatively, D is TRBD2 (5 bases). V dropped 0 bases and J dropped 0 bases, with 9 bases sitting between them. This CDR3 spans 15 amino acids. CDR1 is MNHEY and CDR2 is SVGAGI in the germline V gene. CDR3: CASSYSRGSSYEQYF. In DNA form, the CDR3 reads TGTGCCAGCAGTTACTCGCGAGGGAGCTCCTACGAGCAGTACTTC.

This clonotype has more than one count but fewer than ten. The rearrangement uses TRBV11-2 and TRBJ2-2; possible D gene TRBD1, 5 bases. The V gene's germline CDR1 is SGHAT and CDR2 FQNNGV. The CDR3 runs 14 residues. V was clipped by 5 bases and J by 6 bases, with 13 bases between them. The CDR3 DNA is TGTGCCAGCAGCCTACAGGTCTATGCCGGGGAGCTGTTTTTT. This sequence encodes CASSLQVYAGELFF.

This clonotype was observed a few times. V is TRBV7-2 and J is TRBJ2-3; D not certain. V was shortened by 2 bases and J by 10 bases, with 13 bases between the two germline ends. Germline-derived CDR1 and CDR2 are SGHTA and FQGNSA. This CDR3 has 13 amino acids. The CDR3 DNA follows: TGTGCCAGCAGCTTACCCTACAGTAGCTCGCAGTATTTT. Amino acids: CASSLPYSSSQYF.

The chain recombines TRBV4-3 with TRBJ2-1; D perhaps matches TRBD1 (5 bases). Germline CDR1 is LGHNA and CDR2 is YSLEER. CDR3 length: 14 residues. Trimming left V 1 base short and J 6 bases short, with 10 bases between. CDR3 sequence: CASSQVAGSNEQFF. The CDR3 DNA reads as TGCGCCAGCAGCCAAGTGGCAGGGTCCAATGAGCAGTTCTTC.

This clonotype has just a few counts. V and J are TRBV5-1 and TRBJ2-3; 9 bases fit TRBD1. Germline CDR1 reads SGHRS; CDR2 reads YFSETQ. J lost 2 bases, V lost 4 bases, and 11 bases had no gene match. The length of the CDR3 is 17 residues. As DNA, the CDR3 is TGCGCCAGCAGCGACCAGCCGGGACAGGGAAACACAGATACGCAGTATTTT. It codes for CASSDQPGQGNTDTQYF.

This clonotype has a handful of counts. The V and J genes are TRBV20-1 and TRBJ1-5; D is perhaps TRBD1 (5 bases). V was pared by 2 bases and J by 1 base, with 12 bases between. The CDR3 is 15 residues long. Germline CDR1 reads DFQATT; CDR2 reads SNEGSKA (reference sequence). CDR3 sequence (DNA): TGCAGTGCTAGAAGGCACCAGGGCAGCAATCAGCCCCAGCATTTT. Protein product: CSARRHQGSNQPQHF.

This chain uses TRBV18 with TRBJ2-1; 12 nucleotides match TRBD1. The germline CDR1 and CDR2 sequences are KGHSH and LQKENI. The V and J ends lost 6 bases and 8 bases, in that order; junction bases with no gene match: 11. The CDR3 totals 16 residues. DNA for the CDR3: TGTGCCAGCTCCCTCATGCCGGGACAGGGGGCAGATGAGCAGTTCTTC. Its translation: CASSLMPGQGADEQFF.

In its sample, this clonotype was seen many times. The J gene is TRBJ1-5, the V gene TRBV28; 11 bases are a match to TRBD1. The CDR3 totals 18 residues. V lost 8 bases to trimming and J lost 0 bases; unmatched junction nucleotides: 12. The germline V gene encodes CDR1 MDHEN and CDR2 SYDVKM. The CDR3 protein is CASRLGTGGSISNQPQHF. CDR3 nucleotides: TGTGCCAGCCGTCTTGGGACAGGGGGATCGATTAGCAATCAGCCCCAGCATTTT.

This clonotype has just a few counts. CDR3 coding DNA: TGCGCCAGCAGTGAGTCCGGCGGCCTGGGGACAGATACGCAGTATTTT. Protein: CASSESGGLGTDTQYF. The chain couples TRBV10-2 to TRBJ2-3; unclear D gene. This CDR3 spans 16 amino acids. Deletions cut 0 bases from V and 3 bases from J, with 13 bases between. Germline values: CDR1 WSHSY, CDR2 SAAADI.

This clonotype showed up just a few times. CDR3 sequence (DNA): TGTGCCACCAGCGGGACTAGCGACTCCTACAATGAGCAGTTCTTC. It is translated as CATSGTSDSYNEQFF. The chain recombines TRBV15 with TRBJ2-1; 10 positions match TRBD2. Trimming removed 5 bases from V and 0 bases from J; junction bases left unmatched: 1. CDR3 length: 15 residues. CDR1 and CDR2 (germline): LNHNV, YYDKDF (reference sequence).

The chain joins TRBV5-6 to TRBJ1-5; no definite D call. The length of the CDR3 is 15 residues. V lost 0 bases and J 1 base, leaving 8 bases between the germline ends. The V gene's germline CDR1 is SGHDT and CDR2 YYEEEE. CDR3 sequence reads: CASSLASQSNQPQHF. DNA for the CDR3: TGTGCCAGCAGCTTGGCCTCGCAGAGCAATCAGCCCCAGCATTTT.

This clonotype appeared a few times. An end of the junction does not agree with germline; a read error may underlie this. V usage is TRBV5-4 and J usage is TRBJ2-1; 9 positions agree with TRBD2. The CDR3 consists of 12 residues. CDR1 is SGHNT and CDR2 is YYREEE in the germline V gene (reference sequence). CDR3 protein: CASSLSGGRPLF. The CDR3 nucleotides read TGTGCCAGCAGCCTAAGCGGGGGGCGGCCTCTCTTC. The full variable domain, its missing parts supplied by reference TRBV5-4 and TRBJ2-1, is ETGVTQSPTHLIKTRGQQVTLRCSSQSGHNTVSWYQQALGQGPQFIFQYYREEENGRGNFPPRFSGLQFPNYSSELNVNALELDDSALYLCASSLSGGRPLFGPGTRLTVL.

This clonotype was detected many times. The CDR3 region is CASSTGTGGGYTF. The CDR3 DNA reads as TGTGCCAGCAGCACCGGGACAGGGGGAGGCTACACCTTC. The chain joins TRBV3-1 to TRBJ1-2; 11 nucleotides match TRBD1. The CDR3 is 13 residues long. The V and J ends lost 5 bases and 8 bases, in that order; junction bases with no gene match: 4. Germline V CDR1 and CDR2: LGHDT, YNNKEL (reference sequence). Drawing the rest from reference TRBV3-1 and TRBJ1-2, the complete variable domain is DTAVSQTPKYLVTQMGNDKSIKCEQNLGHDTMYWYKQDSKKFLKIMFSYNNKELIINETVPNRFSPKSPDKAHLNLHINSLELGDSAVYFCASSTGTGGGYTFGSGTRLTVV.

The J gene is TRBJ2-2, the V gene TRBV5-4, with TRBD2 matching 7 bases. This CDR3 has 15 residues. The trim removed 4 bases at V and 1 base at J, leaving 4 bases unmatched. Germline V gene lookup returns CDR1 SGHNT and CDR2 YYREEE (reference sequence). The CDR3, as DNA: TGTGCCAGCAGCCTAGCGGAGATGAACACCGGGGAGCTGTTTTTT. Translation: CASSLAEMNTGELFF.

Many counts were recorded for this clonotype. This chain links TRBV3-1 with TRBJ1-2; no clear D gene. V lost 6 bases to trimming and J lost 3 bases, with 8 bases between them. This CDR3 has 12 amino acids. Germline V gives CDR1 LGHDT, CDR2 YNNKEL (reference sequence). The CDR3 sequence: CASRTEYYGYTF. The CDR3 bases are TGTGCCAGCAGAACAGAATACTATGGCTACACCTTC.

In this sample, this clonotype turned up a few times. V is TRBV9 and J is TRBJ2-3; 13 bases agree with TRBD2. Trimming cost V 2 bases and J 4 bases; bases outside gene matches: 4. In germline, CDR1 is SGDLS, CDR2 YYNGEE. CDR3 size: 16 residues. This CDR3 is CASSVTSGRVPDTQYF. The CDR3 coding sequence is TGTGCCAGCAGCGTTACTAGCGGGAGGGTCCCAGATACGCAGTATTTT.